These T cell receptor beta chains were read from a single sample in a study of early T cells in non-severe SARS-CoV-2 infection. TCRdb reanalysed the 5' RACE reads using MiXCR and keeps one entry per CDR3 protein. The table includes more than 95,000 distinct CDR3 sequences, 9.5% to 12% detected once. The material sequenced was whole blood, taken at baseline. The receptors were sampled from an adult who was a healthcare worker with PCR-confirmed SARS-CoV-2 infection or an uninfected control (not recorded which). Both conserved end residues are part of each CDR3. D genes are given only for firm matches. Not every row has a clone size; where given, it reads once, few, many or a size class.

TRBV14	TRBD1	NA	TRBJ2-2	TGTGCCAGCAGCCAAGCACGGACAGGGGCCGGGGAGCTGTTTTTT	CASSQARTGAGELFF
TRBV2	TRBD2	few	TRBJ2-1	TGTGCCAGCAGTGAACGGGGGGCCTACAATGAGCAGTTCTTC	CASSERGAYNEQFF
TRBV20-1	TRBD2	few	TRBJ2-7	TGCAGTGCGGCGGGGACTAGCGGATACGAGCAGTACTTC	CSAAGTSGYEQYF
TRBV4-3	NA	few	TRBJ2-3	TGCGCCAGCAGCCAAGGACAGCGCACAGATACGCAGTATTTT	CASSQGQRTDTQYF
TRBV20-1	NA	few	TRBJ1-1	TGCAGTGCTAGAGTAGGACAGAACACTGAAGCTTTCTTT	CSARVGQNTEAFF
TRBV29-1	NA	few	TRBJ1-2	TGCAGCGTCAGGGATAACTATGGCTACACCTTC	CSVRDNYGYTF
TRBV18	NA	few	TRBJ1-1	TGTGCCAGCTCACGGCAAACGGGGGGGAACACTGAAGCTTTCTTT	CASSRQTGGNTEAFF
TRBV3-1	TRBD2	few	TRBJ2-2	TGTGCCAGCAGCACTGTCGGGGTAGCGGGGCACACCGGGGAGCTGTTTTTT	CASSTVGVAGHTGELFF
TRBV5-1	NA	many	TRBJ1-1	TGCGCCAGCAGCTTATACGGCCAGGGAGCAGTGAACACTGAAGCTTTCTTT	CASSLYGQGAVNTEAFF
TRBV19	NA	NA	TRBJ2-3	TGTGCCAGTAGACCCACTAGCACAGATACGCAGTATTTT	CASRPTSTDTQYF
TRBV11-2	NA	NA	TRBJ2-1	TGTGCCAGCAGCCCACGTGGAGCGGGAGACAGGGACAATGAGCAGTTCTTC	CASSPRGAGDRDNEQFF
TRBV7-9	TRBD1	NA	TRBJ2-7	TGTGCCAGCAGCTTAGGGAAAAACAGGGGGCTTTATGCCTACGAGCAGTACTTC	CASSLGKNRGLYAYEQYF
TRBV12-3/TRBV12-4	NA	NA	TRBJ1-2	TGTGCCAGCAGAGGAGACAGGTCCGGCGATGGCTACACCTTC	CASRGDRSGDGYTF
TRBV27	NA	few	TRBJ2-6	TGTGCCAGCAGTTTATTGCCCCTTACGGGCTCTGGGGCCAACGTCCTGACTTTC	CASSLLPLTGSGANVLTF
TRBV5-4	TRBD1	few	TRBJ2-2	TGTCCCCGGCTGGACAGGGCGAACACCGGGGAGCTGTTTTTT	CPRLDRANTGELFF
TRBV20-1	TRBD2	NA	TRBJ2-1	TGCAGTGCTAGAGATTGGCTAGCGGGGTACAATGAGCAGTTCTTC	CSARDWLAGYNEQFF
TRBV19	NA	few	TRBJ1-2	TGTGCCAGTAGCATAGGATTAAACTATGGCTACACCTTC	CASSIGLNYGYTF
TRBV5-1	NA	many	TRBJ1-1	TGCGCCAGCAGCCGAAACCTACAGGAGAACACTGAAGCTTTCTTT	CASSRNLQENTEAFF
TRBV20-1	NA	NA	TRBJ1-1	TGCAGTGCTGGGGATCCGGTGAACACTGAAGCTCTCTTT	CSAGDPVNTEALF
TRBV20-1	NA	few	TRBJ1-1	TGCAGTGCTAGCTCAGGGGCGAGGGACACTGAAGCTTTCTTT	CSASSGARDTEAFF